Shown below are 26 T cell receptor beta chains from a single sample sequenced in a study of PD-1 blockade in mismatch repair-deficient tumors. TCRdb keeps only in-frame clones here, not all; method: immunoSEQ multiplex PCR. The sample has 90,000 to 130,000 clones, over 60% seen once. The specimen comprised peripheral blood, sampled around 60 weeks after starting pembrolizumab. These receptors were obtained from an adult with mismatch repair-deficient cancer.

This clone has just one count. The rearrangement links TRBV6-5 to TRBJ2-5; D is unresolved. The germline CDR1 and CDR2 sequences are MNHEY and SVGAGI. Trimming removed 10 bases at V and 1 base at J, with 10 bases between. The CDR3 has 12 residues. CDR3 sequence: CATLGPQETQYF. The CDR3 coding sequence is TGTGCCACCTTAGGCCCCCAAGAGACCCAGTACTTC.

The chain couples TRBV27 to TRBJ2-1; 11 bases agree with TRBD2. Germline V gene data show CDR1 as MNHEY and CDR2 as SMNVEV (reference sequence). V gave up 1 base and J gave up 4 bases; unmatched junction bases: 6. CDR3 length: 17 amino acids. The CDR3 nucleotides are TGTGCCAGCAGTTTATTGGGGGGGACTAGCGGATACAATGAGCAGTTCTTC. Protein: CASSLLGGTSGYNEQFF.

The chain links TRBV10-3 to TRBJ2-6, with D possibly being TRBD2 (7 bases). Germline values: CDR1 ENHRY, CDR2 SYGVKD. This CDR3 has 16 amino acids. The germline V and J ends were trimmed by 6 bases and 3 bases, with 15 bases remaining between them. CDR3 loop: CAISARGAGGANVLTF. The CDR3 nucleotides are TGTGCCATCAGCGCCCGGGGGGCAGGTGGGGCCAACGTCCTGACTTTC.

This chain connects TRBV5-8 to TRBJ1-2; no clear D. Germline values: CDR1 SGHTS, CDR2 YDEGEE. This CDR3 comprises 11 residues. Trimming removed 4 bases at V and 8 bases at J, with 9 bases between. The CDR3 coding sequence is TGTGCCAGCAGCGTGGTTGGCGGCTACACCTTC. Amino acids: CASSVVGGYTF.

The V gene is TRBV6-5, the J gene TRBJ2-1; D is perhaps TRBD2 (5 bases). Germline V lookup: CDR1 MNHEY, CDR2 SVGAGI. Trimming stripped 6 bases from V and 5 bases from J, with 17 bases between. This CDR3 has 15 residues. The CDR3 DNA reads TGTGCCAGCAGGCCCGGGATCCTCGAACACAATGAGCAGTTCTTC. Translated: CASRPGILEHNEQFF.

V gene TRBV7-3 combines with J gene TRBJ2-5; a weak D match, TRBD1 (6 bases). The ends were cut back, 5 bases at V and 0 bases at J, with 10 bases in the middle. Germline lookup yields CDR1 SGHTA and CDR2 FQGTGA. The CDR3 runs to 14 residues. The CDR3 spells CASSKTGYQETQYF. CDR3 bases: TGTGCCAGCAGCAAAACAGGGTACCAAGAGACCCAGTACTTC.

The chain employs TRBV11-3 and TRBJ1-1, with no clear D. The V gene lost 4 bases and the J gene lost 2 bases, with 8 bases spanning the gap. The CDR3 sequence is 13 residues long. CDR1 is SGHNT, CDR2 YENEEA, per germline. This chain's CDR3 is CASSSLLNTEAFF. For the CDR3, the DNA is TGTGCCAGCAGCTCGTTGCTTAACACTGAAGCTTTCTTT.

This clone was detected only a few times. The chain recombines TRBV7-9 with TRBJ1-2, with D maybe TRBD1 (5 bases). V lost 0 bases and J lost 2, with 10 bases in between. The CDR3 spans 15 residues. The germline CDR1 and CDR2 sequences are SEHNR and FQNEAQ (reference sequence). CDR3 bases: TGTGCCAGCAGCTTAGCGGGGGGAACGAACTATGGCTACACCTTC. Its protein is CASSLAGGTNYGYTF.

The chain couples TRBV9 to TRBJ2-7; perhaps TRBD2 as D (7 bases). Germline values: CDR1 SGDLS, CDR2 YYNGEE. V dropped 4 bases and J dropped 7 bases, with 12 bases sitting between them. The CDR3 sequence is 12 residues long. This chain's CDR3 is CASSTRGLEQYF. Written as DNA, the CDR3 is TGTGCCAGCAGCACGCGGGGGCTTGAGCAGTACTTC.

The chain employs TRBV7-8 and TRBJ2-1; D remains unclear. The CDR3 is 16 residues long. V lost 0 bases and J lost 2, with 11 bases in between. CDR1 SGHVS and CDR2 FQNEAQ come from the germline V gene. CDR3 in amino acids: CASSLAELQAYNEQFF. In nucleotides, the CDR3 is TGTGCCAGCAGCTTAGCTGAACTCCAAGCCTACAATGAGCAGTTCTTC.

The chain combines TRBV13 with TRBJ2-1; 16 bases agree with TRBD2. V gave up 4 bases and J gave up 5 bases; unmatched junction bases: 5. The CDR3 has 17 residues. CDR1 PRHDT and CDR2 FYEKMQ come from the germline V gene (reference sequence). The CDR3 DNA reads as TGTGCCAGCAGCTCGGGACTAGCGGGAGGGCCCCACAATGAGCAGTTCTTC. Translation gives CASSSGLAGGPHNEQFF.

The V call is TRBV7-3, the J call TRBJ2-1; 10 bases fit TRBD2. Per the germline V gene, CDR1 is SGHTA and CDR2 is FQGTGA. The CDR3 length is 16 residues. With V trimmed by 5 bases and J by 8 bases, 12 bases remained unmatched. CDR3 in DNA: TGTGCCAGCAGCCTCTATTCTAGCGGGAGTGCGGATGAGCAGTTCTTC. This codes for CASSLYSSGSADEQFF.

The chain is built from TRBV5-4 and TRBJ2-5, with 7 bases that match TRBD1. The CDR3 length is 13 residues. Trimming removed 5 bases from V and 4 bases from J; junction bases left unmatched: 5. Germline V CDR1 and CDR2: SGHNT, YYREEE (reference sequence). The CDR3 here is CASSSRGLETQYF. The CDR3 coding sequence is TGTGCCAGCAGTTCTAGGGGGCTAGAGACCCAGTACTTC.

V is TRBV12-5 and J is TRBJ2-1; possibly TRBD2 for D (6 bases). V dropped 6 bases and J dropped 2 bases, with 14 bases sitting between them. The CDR3 sequence is 15 residues long. CDR1 is LGHNT and CDR2 is FRNRAP in the germline V gene. The DNA of the CDR3 is TGTGCTAGTGGCTCGGGGGAGTCCCCCTACAATGAGCAGTTCTTC. Protein: CASGSGESPYNEQFF.

A remark on this clone: The same CDR3 can be traced to other DNA sequences in this sample. The chain employs TRBV9 and TRBJ2-1; D ambiguous. CDR3 length: 12 residues. Germline CDR1 reads SGDLS; CDR2 reads YYNGEE. With 0 bases removed from V and 7 bases from J, the gap between germline ends came to 5 bases. CDR3 sequence (DNA): TGTGCCAGCAGCGTAGCTGGGAATGAGCAGTTCTTC. Its translation: CASSVAGNEQFF.

Turning to this clone: Other nucleotide sequences in the sample specify the same CDR3. The chain joins TRBV11-2 to TRBJ2-7; D gene unclear. The CDR3 consists of 11 residues. Looked up from germline, CDR1 is SGHAT and CDR2 is FQNNGV. V was clipped by 4 bases and J by 4 bases, with 5 bases between them. The CDR3: CASSSLYEQYF. CDR3 DNA: TGTGCCAGCAGCTCCCTATACGAGCAGTACTTC.

The V and J genes are TRBV4-3 and TRBJ2-1; D remains ambiguous. The CDR3 loop spans 14 amino acids. Germline V CDR1 and CDR2: LGHNA, YSLEER. The V and J ends lost 3 bases and 5 bases respectively, with 11 bases between them. Here the CDR3 reads CASSQESSDNEQFF. In nucleotides, the CDR3 is TGCGCCAGCAGCCAGGAAAGTTCCGACAATGAGCAGTTCTTC.

V is TRBV6-5 and J is TRBJ2-1; TRBD2 matches 9 bases. Trimming removed 2 bases from V and 5 bases from J; junction bases left unmatched: 4. The length of the CDR3 is 15 residues. Looked up from germline, CDR1 is MNHEY and CDR2 is SVGAGI. The CDR3 DNA follows: TGTGCCAGCAGTTACACTAGACTAGCGGACAATGAGCAGTTCTTC. The encoded protein is CASSYTRLADNEQFF.

The gene calls are TRBV10-3 and TRBJ2-1; TRBD2 aligns across 9 bases. V gave up 3 bases and J gave up 8 bases; unmatched junction bases: 11. CDR1 is ENHRY, CDR2 SYGVKD, per germline. CDR3 size: 16 residues. In nucleotides, the CDR3 is TGTGCCATCAGTGACCCAACCGAGGGACTAGCCTATGAGCAGTTCTTC. Translated: CAISDPTEGLAYEQFF.

This clone was found a few times. V gene TRBV6-5 combines with J gene TRBJ1-2; 8 nucleotides match TRBD1. The J segment lost 13 bases and the V segment lost 0 bases, leaving 16 bases of the junction unmatched. From germline, CDR1 is MNHEY and CDR2 SVGAGI. The CDR3 has 16 amino acids. CDR3 region: CASSYSNPGTGPPGTF. CDR3 nucleotide sequence: TGTGCCAGCAGTTACTCGAACCCTGGGACAGGCCCCCCGGGCACCTTC.

The chain has TRBV11-1 and TRBJ2-3, with a possible D match to TRBD2 (6 bases). This CDR3 is 15 amino acids long. V lost 1 base and J 2 bases, leaving 10 bases between the germline ends. The germline V gene has CDR1 SGHAT and CDR2 FQDESV (reference sequence). CDR3: CASSLEASDTDTQYF. For the CDR3, the DNA is TGTGCCAGCAGCTTAGAGGCTAGCGACACAGATACGCAGTATTTT.

This chain joins TRBV11-1 and TRBJ2-7, with 12 bases lining up with TRBD2. Trimming removed 5 bases from V and 4 bases from J; junction bases left unmatched: 6. The CDR3 is 15 amino acids. Germline CDR1 reads SGHAT; CDR2 reads FQDESV (reference sequence). This chain's CDR3 is CASSLRLAGDYEQYF. CDR3 sequence (DNA): TGTGCCAGCAGCCTTAGACTAGCGGGAGATTACGAGCAGTACTTC.

This clone came up a few times. The chain is built from TRBV13 and TRBJ2-7; D unresolved. The CDR3 is 13 residues long. CDR1 PRHDT and CDR2 FYEKMQ come from the germline V gene (reference sequence). The germline V and J ends were trimmed by 5 bases and 5 bases, with 13 bases remaining between them. CDR3 nucleotides: TGTGCCAGCAGCCCTCGCGGAAAGGACGAGCAGTACTTC. Translating gives CASSPRGKDEQYF.

The chain links TRBV4-2 to TRBJ2-7; 10 bases fit TRBD2. The CDR3 sequence is 16 residues long. With V trimmed by 5 bases and J by 2 bases, 9 bases remained unmatched. Germline V lookup: CDR1 LGHNA, CDR2 YNFKEQ. CDR3 amino acids: CASSKGASGSTYEQYF. For the CDR3, the DNA is TGTGCCAGCAGCAAGGGGGCTAGCGGGAGCACCTACGAGCAGTACTTC.

The chain is built from TRBV27 and TRBJ2-5, with a possible D match to TRBD2 (5 bases). In germline, CDR1 is MNHEY, CDR2 SMNVEV (reference sequence). With 8 bases removed from V and 2 bases from J, the gap between germline ends came to 15 bases. There are 14 residues in the CDR3. The DNA for the CDR3 is TGTGCCAGCCGAGGGAATGGGCTACAAGAGACCCAGTACTTC. Protein product: CASRGNGLQETQYF.

The rearrangement joins TRBV25-1 to TRBJ2-4; D is tentatively TRBD1 or TRBD2 (6 bases each). The V end was cut by 5 bases, the J end by 0 bases, with 20 bases between. The CDR3 is 18 residues long. The germline V gene has CDR1 MGHDK and CDR2 SYGVNS. The CDR3 here is CASSSSGGERTAKNIQYF. CDR3 bases: TGTGCCAGCAGTTCGTCCGGGGGCGAGCGTACAGCCAAAAACATTCAGTACTTC.